These 18 T cell receptor beta chains originate from one sample sequenced in a study of memory CD4+ T cells and cytomegalovirus serostatus. The protocol was immunoSEQ multiplex PCR, while the TCRdb copy is restricted to in-frame clones and leaves out a portion. The data contain about 50,000 clones, under 90% of them singletons. Single viable CD3+CD4+CD8-CD45RO+ cells were sorted as the memory CD4+ T cells. Material for sequencing was memory CD4+ T cells from blood. The receptor source for this set is an adult in good health and CMV-seronegative.

The V call is TRBV2, the J call TRBJ1-1, with a possible D match to TRBD1 (6 bases). The CDR3 is made up of 14 amino acids. Germline assignment: CDR1 SNHLY and CDR2 FYNNEI. Trimming removed 7 bases at V and 6 bases at J, with 18 bases between. CDR3 sequence (DNA): TGTGCCAGCATGTATGGGGGGGCAAGGTCTGAAGCTTTCTTT. Protein sequence: CASMYGGARSEAFF.

The table lists this clone with a few counts. This chain uses TRBV5-1 with TRBJ1-1, with 7 bases aligning to TRBD1. The CDR3 contains 13 residues. CDR1 is SGHRS and CDR2 is YFSETQ in the germline V gene. CDR3 sequence: CASRGQGGTEAFF. CDR3 DNA sequence: TGCGCTTCTAGGGGGCAGGGTGGCACTGAAGCTTTCTTT.

The chain uses TRBV6-1 and TRBJ1-3; D is unclear. Germline loops: CDR1 MNHNS, CDR2 SASEGT. This CDR3 is 12 amino acids long. Trimming cost V 6 bases and J 1 base, with 4 bases left between them. The CDR3: CASRGSGNTIYF. The CDR3 coding sequence is TGTGCCAGCAGAGGGTCTGGAAACACCATATATTTT.

The chain has TRBV19 and TRBJ2-5; D is possibly TRBD1 (6 bases). Germline lookup yields CDR1 LNHDA and CDR2 SQIVND (reference sequence). CDR3 length: 15 residues. V was shortened by 6 bases and J by 0 bases, with 14 bases between the two germline ends. The DNA for the CDR3 is TGTGCCAGTAGCGATTGGGGGCACAACCAAGAGACCCAGTACTTC. This gives the protein CASSDWGHNQETQYF.

The chain joins TRBV11-1 to TRBJ1-5; D possibly corresponds to TRBD1 (6 bases). V was clipped by 7 bases and J by 4 bases, with 17 bases between them. The germline V gene has CDR1 SGHAT and CDR2 FQDESV (reference sequence). This CDR3 spans 15 amino acids. The CDR3 protein is CASNFIRDKNQPQHF. The CDR3 DNA is TGTGCCAGCAACTTCATCCGGGACAAAAATCAGCCCCAGCATTTT. Full variable domain (remainder filled in from reference TRBV11-1 and TRBJ1-5): EAEVAQSPRYKITEKSQAVAFWCDPISGHATLYWYRQILGQGPELLVQFQDESVVDDSQLPKDRFSAERLKGVDSTLKIQPAELGDSAMYLCASNFIRDKNQPQHFGDGTRLSIL.

This chain uses TRBV30 with TRBJ1-6; D unclear. Germline CDR1 is GTSNPN and CDR2 is SVGIG (reference sequence). The CDR3 sequence is 14 residues long. V was pared by 2 bases and J by 10 bases, with 15 bases between. CDR3 region: CAWSPYHSGSPLHF. The CDR3 nucleotides are TGTGCCTGGAGTCCCTACCACAGCGGGTCACCCCTCCACTTT.

The rearrangement links TRBV6-1 to TRBJ1-2; the D is unclear. This CDR3 has 15 amino acids. Between the trimmed V and J ends, which lost 10 bases and 5 bases, there was a span of 23 bases. The germline V gene has CDR1 MNHNS and CDR2 SASEGT. The CDR3 loop reads CAIPTFADGVYGYTF. The CDR3, as DNA: TGTGCCATCCCCACCTTCGCGGACGGCGTTTATGGCTACACCTTC.

CDR3 nucleotide sequence: TGTGCCAGCAGCTCCCAGGTTAGGCTGAGGGGGAATGAGCAGTTCTTC. It specifies CASSSQVRLRGNEQFF. The V gene is TRBV7-2, the J gene TRBJ2-1; a weak D match, TRBD1 (6 bases). The V and J ends lost 4 bases and 7 bases respectively, with 20 bases between them. Germline CDR1 SGHTA, CDR2 FQGNSA. There are 16 residues in the CDR3.

V gene TRBV6-1 combines with J gene TRBJ2-5; 9 bases align to TRBD2. CDR3 length: 15 amino acids. The junction had 9 bases not matched to a gene; V was cut back by 4 bases and J by 6 bases. Germline V gene lookup returns CDR1 MNHNS and CDR2 SASEGT. CDR3 sequence: CASSVAGGALKTQYF. CDR3 nucleotides: TGTGCCAGCAGTGTGGCGGGGGGGGCCCTAAAGACCCAGTACTTC.

V is TRBV6-1 and J is TRBJ1-5; D uncertain. V lost 5 bases, J lost 4 bases, and 12 bases lay in between. The CDR3 has 14 amino acids. Germline V gene data show CDR1 as MNHNS and CDR2 as SASEGT. The CDR3 coding sequence is TGTGCCAGCAGTTCCGGACTCATTAATCAGCCCCAGCATTTT. It encodes CASSSGLINQPQHF.

The chain links TRBV27 to TRBJ2-2; D is unresolved. The CDR3 covers 15 residues. V dropped 7 bases and J dropped 0 bases, with 12 bases sitting between them. Germline V gene lookup returns CDR1 MNHEY and CDR2 SMNVEV (reference sequence). The CDR3 sequence: CASKLTGANTGELFF. In nucleotides, the CDR3 is TGTGCCAGCAAACTGACCGGAGCGAACACCGGGGAGCTGTTTTTT.

J is TRBJ2-5 and V is TRBV7-9; a weak D match, TRBD1 (6 bases). Germline values: CDR1 SEHNR, CDR2 FQNEAQ (reference sequence). The CDR3 loop spans 13 amino acids. Trimming took off 5 bases at V and 2 bases at J, with 9 bases between the two ends. In DNA, the CDR3 is TGTGCCAGCAGCCGTGGACAGCAAGAGACCCAGTACTTC. Translating gives CASSRGQQETQYF.

This sequence joins TRBV10-3 and TRBJ2-7; D not resolved. This CDR3 spans 12 amino acids. Germline CDR1 and CDR2: ENHRY and SYGVKD. With 4 bases removed from V and 3 bases from J, the gap between germline ends came to 7 bases. The chain's CDR3 is CAISATDYEQYF. The CDR3 nucleotides are TGTGCCATCAGTGCCACCGACTACGAGCAGTACTTC.

V gene TRBV11-2 combines with J gene TRBJ1-1, with D maybe TRBD1 (5 bases). Trimming removed 1 base from V and 5 bases from J, with 11 bases in between. CDR1 and CDR2 (germline): SGHAT, FQNNGV. This CDR3 spans 14 amino acids. Here the CDR3 reads CASSLGQGWTEAFF. In DNA form, the CDR3 reads TGTGCCAGCAGCTTAGGGCAGGGATGGACTGAAGCTTTCTTT.

This chain joins TRBV28 and TRBJ2-7; D could derive from TRBD1 or TRBD2 (6 bases each). Trimming shortened V by 11 bases and J by 7 bases, and 18 bases separated the two germline ends. CDR1 is MDHEN and CDR2 is SYDVKM in the germline V gene. This CDR3 spans 12 amino acids. The CDR3 is CASRGLLREQYF. CDR3 coding DNA: TGTGCCTCTCGGGGGCTTTTGAGGGAGCAGTACTTC.

This rearrangement joins TRBV28 to TRBJ1-4; D is unclear. The ends were cut back, 2 bases at V and 8 bases at J, with 12 bases in the middle. The CDR3 totals 14 residues. The germline gives CDR1 MDHEN, CDR2 SYDVKM. The CDR3 loop reads CASSLGQAREKLFF. Here the CDR3 DNA reads TGTGCCAGCAGTTTAGGGCAGGCCCGAGAAAAACTGTTTTTT.

Concerning this clone itself: This specimen includes other DNA sequences encoding the same CDR3. The chain couples TRBV2 to TRBJ1-6; 9 bases fit TRBD1. V dropped 6 bases and J dropped 6; count of bases not matched to a gene: 3. This CDR3 has 14 amino acids. Germline CDR1 is SNHLY and CDR2 is FYNNEI. The CDR3 protein is CASRGTGFNSPLHF. In DNA, the CDR3 is TGTGCCAGCAGGGGGACAGGGTTTAATTCACCCCTCCACTTT.

The chain links TRBV20-1 to TRBJ1-4; unclear D gene. Between the trimmed V and J ends, which lost 2 bases and 8 bases, there was a span of 3 bases. CDR3 length: 10 residues. CDR1 and CDR2 (germline): DFQATT, SNEGSKA (reference sequence). The CDR3 nucleotides are TGCAGTGCTAGAAGCGAAAAACTGTTTTTT. It translates to CSARSEKLFF.